One sample yielded the 27 T cell receptor beta chains listed below, sequenced in a study of blood T cell repertoires in COVID-19. Only in-frame clones appear in the TCRdb table, and some are missing; sequencing was by immunoSEQ multiplex PCR. Of a few hundred thousand clones in the sample, 80% to 90% were seen once. What was sequenced was peripheral blood. The receptors stem from a woman between 55 and 75 years old with COVID-19, enrolled during active disease.

This rearrangement joins TRBV3-1 (or the pseudogene TRBV3-2) to TRBJ1-5; D remains ambiguous. V lost 4 bases and J 6 bases, leaving 13 bases between the germline ends. Germline assignment: CDR1 LGHDT and CDR2 YNNKEL (reference sequence). The CDR3 covers 14 residues. The CDR3 sequence is CASSPERGSQPQHF. The CDR3 DNA follows: TGTGCCAGCAGCCCTGAAAGAGGTTCTCAGCCCCAGCATTTT.

The chain couples TRBV5-1 to TRBJ2-7; a weak D match, TRBD2 (6 bases). The V gene's germline CDR1 is SGHRS and CDR2 YFSETQ. The V end was cut by 4 bases, the J end by 7 bases, with 15 bases between. This CDR3 is built from 13 residues. Here the CDR3 DNA reads TGCGCCAGCAGCCTCGGAACCGGGGGAGAGCAGTACTTC. Its translation: CASSLGTGGEQYF.

This clone appeared a few times. The chain uses TRBV7-9 and TRBJ2-7, with TRBD1 matching over 7 bases. The CDR3 extends over 14 amino acids. Germline V CDR1 and CDR2: SEHNR, FQNEAQ (reference sequence). J was trimmed by 3 bases and V by 5 bases; bases with no gene match: 7. The CDR3: CASSPRTGDYEQYF. In DNA form, the CDR3 reads TGTGCCAGCAGCCCGAGGACAGGCGACTACGAGCAGTACTTC.

This clone was seen ten or more times. V and J are TRBV30 and TRBJ1-2; TRBD1 matches at 8 bases. CDR1 GTSNPN and CDR2 SVGIG come from the germline V gene (reference sequence). V lost 5 bases to trimming and J lost 4 bases; unmatched junction nucleotides: 6. The CDR3 consists of 13 residues. The CDR3, as DNA: TGTGCCTGGGGCAGGGGGCTTAGCTATGGCTACACCTTC. It yields the protein CAWGRGLSYGYTF.

V is TRBV7-2 and J is TRBJ1-2; no reliable D call. The CDR3 runs to 13 residues. Trimming took off 8 bases at V and 2 bases at J, with 12 bases between the two ends. The germline CDR1 and CDR2 sequences are SGHTA and FQGNSA. CDR3 sequence: CASLRMENYGYTF. The CDR3 coding sequence is TGTGCCAGCTTGAGGATGGAAAACTATGGCTACACCTTC.

This clone was counted only a few times. The V call is TRBV11-3, the J call TRBJ2-3, with a weak D call TRBD1 (6 bases). Germline V gene lookup returns CDR1 SGHNT and CDR2 YENEEA. Trimming took 5 bases from V and 4 from J, leaving 13 bases between them. CDR3 length: 14 amino acids. In DNA, the CDR3 is TGTGCCAGCAGCCGCGGACAGTTTGCAGATACGCAGTATTTT. Translation gives CASSRGQFADTQYF.

The chain links TRBV30 to TRBJ1-2; perhaps TRBD1 as D (6 bases). V shed 0 bases and J shed 4 bases, with 12 bases lying between them. CDR1 GTSNPN and CDR2 SVGIG come from the germline V gene (reference sequence). The CDR3 totals 14 residues. The CDR3 reads CAWSVLGRGYGYTF. CDR3 bases: TGTGCCTGGAGTGTACTAGGCAGGGGCTATGGCTACACCTTC.

This chain links TRBV10-3 with TRBJ2-4; 11 bases are a match to TRBD2. V was clipped by 3 bases and J by 1 base; unmatched bases: 2. This CDR3 spans 16 amino acids. CDR1 ENHRY and CDR2 SYGVKD come from the germline V gene. The CDR3 loop is CAISEVAGGAKNIQYF. The CDR3 DNA reads as TGTGCCATCAGTGAAGTAGCGGGGGGGGCCAAAAACATTCAGTACTTC.

The chain combines TRBV4-1 with TRBJ2-5; the match to TRBD1 covers 7 bases. Per the germline V gene, CDR1 is MGHRA and CDR2 is YSYEKL. With 5 bases clipped from V and 0 bases from J, the junction kept 6 bases outside the gene matches. The CDR3 contains 15 residues. DNA of the CDR3: TGCGCCAGCAGCGTTCCGGGACAGTACCAAGAGACCCAGTACTTC. Residues: CASSVPGQYQETQYF.

The V call is TRBV6-2 or TRBV6-3, the J call TRBJ2-5, with D possibly being TRBD1 (5 bases). Trimming shortened V by 5 bases and J by 1 base, and 14 bases separated the two germline ends. CDR3 length: 15 amino acids. Germline lookup yields CDR1 MNHEY and CDR2 SVGEGT. In DNA, the CDR3 is TGTGCCAGCAGTCCCAATCTTGGGGCCCAAGAGACCCAGTACTTC. Its translation: CASSPNLGAQETQYF.

This clone appeared a few times. The J gene is TRBJ2-1, the V gene TRBV11-3, with TRBD1 matching over 8 bases. CDR1 is SGHNT and CDR2 is YENEEA in the germline V gene. V was clipped by 9 bases and J by 10 bases; unmatched bases: 11. This CDR3 spans 13 amino acids. The CDR3 nucleotides read TGTGCCAGTGGGGGTGACAGGGGTCCCGAGCAGTTCTTC. As protein: CASGGDRGPEQFF. Full variable domain (remainder filled in from reference TRBV11-3 and TRBJ2-1): EAGVVQSPRYKIIEKKQPVAFWCNPISGHNTLYWYLQNLGQGPELLIRYENEEAVDDSQLPKDRFSAERLKGVDSTLKIQPAELGDSAVYLCASGGDRGPEQFFGPGTRLTVL.

The chain links TRBV10-2 to TRBJ2-4; D is perhaps TRBD1 (6 bases). The germline V and J ends were trimmed by 3 bases and 2 bases, with 11 bases remaining between them. The length of the CDR3 is 15 residues. From germline, CDR1 is WSHSY and CDR2 SAAADI. CDR3: CASSDPGTSKNIQYF. In DNA form, the CDR3 reads TGCGCCAGCAGTGATCCCGGGACATCCAAAAACATTCAGTACTTC.

This clone has a handful of counts. The J gene is TRBJ1-1, the V gene TRBV11-2, with 7 bases identical to TRBD1. The CDR3 is 16 residues long. The trim removed 0 bases at V and 11 bases at J, leaving 15 bases unmatched. CDR1 and CDR2 (germline): SGHAT, FQNNGV. This chain's CDR3 is CASSLERGLGLGMAFF. CDR3 in DNA: TGTGCCAGCAGCTTAGAGAGGGGGCTTGGGTTGGGGATGGCTTTCTTT.

The rearrangement uses TRBV5-1 and TRBJ2-6; 10 positions match TRBD1. The CDR3 contains 14 residues. Germline trimming cut 4 bases from V and 12 bases from J; bases unmatched to any gene: 7. From germline, CDR1 is SGHRS and CDR2 YFSETQ. The CDR3 DNA is TGCGCCAGCAGCGTGACAGGGGGCAAATCCGTCCTGACTTTC. Protein: CASSVTGGKSVLTF.

V usage is TRBV24-1 and J usage is TRBJ2-3; 14 bases map to TRBD2. This CDR3 comprises 20 residues. V was pared by 4 bases and J by 4 bases, with 15 bases of the junction left unmatched. CDR1 is KGHDR, CDR2 SFDVKD, per germline. The CDR3, as DNA: TGTGCCACCAGTGACTTGGGGAGCAGACTAGCGGGGGGGACCTCAGATACGCAGTATTTT. Translating it yields CATSDLGSRLAGGTSDTQYF.

The chain is built from TRBV5-4 and TRBJ1-2, with 8 bases fitting TRBD1. J lost 6 bases, V lost 4 bases, and 14 bases had no gene match. CDR3 length: 16 residues. Germline V gene sequence: CDR1 SGHNT, CDR2 YYREEE (reference sequence). The CDR3 region is CASSPLGDRGSNGYTF. The CDR3 bases are TGTGCCAGCAGCCCCCTGGGAGACAGGGGAAGCAATGGCTACACCTTC. Using reference TRBV5-4 and TRBJ1-2 for the parts outside the CDR3, the full variable domain is ETGVTQSPTHLIKTRGQQVTLRCSSQSGHNTVSWYQQALGQGPQFIFQYYREEENGRGNFPPRFSGLQFPNYSSELNVNALELDDSALYLCASSPLGDRGSNGYTFGSGTRLTVV.

V usage is TRBV5-1 and J usage is TRBJ1-3, with D hard to call. This CDR3 contains 15 residues. Deletions cut 0 bases from V and 2 bases from J, with 9 bases between. Germline CDR1 SGHRS, CDR2 YFSETQ. CDR3 loop: CASSLGGMAGNTIYF. The CDR3 nucleotides are TGCGCCAGCAGCTTGGGAGGAATGGCTGGAAACACCATATATTTT.

The chain links TRBV7-9 to TRBJ2-5; 9 nucleotides match TRBD2. Trimming took 4 bases from V and 3 from J; bases not matched to a gene: 12. The CDR3 is 17 residues long. The germline V gene has CDR1 SEHNR and CDR2 FQNEAQ (reference sequence). The CDR3 loop is CASSSLGAGGRKETQYF. The CDR3 DNA reads as TGTGCCAGCAGCTCCTTGGGAGCGGGGGGCCGGAAAGAGACCCAGTACTTC.

The genes are TRBV4-1 and TRBJ1-4; tentative D call: TRBD1 (5 bases). Germline V gene lookup returns CDR1 MGHRA and CDR2 YSYEKL. This CDR3 comprises 16 residues. Trimming stripped 3 bases from V and 8 bases from J, with 19 bases between. CDR3 amino acids: CASSHPDNPAGEKLFF. DNA for the CDR3: TGCGCCAGCAGCCATCCAGACAACCCTGCAGGGGAAAAACTGTTTTTT.

This chain connects TRBV7-6 to TRBJ2-7; TRBD1 is a possible D gene (6 bases). The CDR3 length is 16 residues. CDR1 is SGHVS, CDR2 FNYEAQ, per germline. V lost 5 bases, J lost 2 bases, and 19 bases lay in between. The CDR3 reads CASSDKATGRTYEQYF. CDR3 nucleotide sequence: TGTGCCAGCAGCGATAAGGCGACAGGCAGAACCTACGAGCAGTACTTC.

The chain joins TRBV30 to TRBJ1-2; D is perhaps TRBD1 (6 bases). V lost 8 bases to trimming and J lost 6 bases, with 19 bases between them. Germline V gene lookup returns CDR1 GTSNPN and CDR2 SVGIG (reference sequence). The CDR3 length is 13 residues. CDR3 residues: CAVEPKRGNGYTF. Written as DNA, the CDR3 is TGTGCCGTGGAGCCCAAAAGGGGGAATGGCTACACCTTC.

The chain has TRBV5-5 and TRBJ1-1; D gene ambiguous. V was shortened by 5 bases and J by 2 bases, with 19 bases between the two germline ends. In germline, CDR1 is SGHKS, CDR2 YYEKEE (reference sequence). The CDR3 has 16 amino acids. CDR3 sequence (DNA): TGTGCCAGCAGTCAAGGGAGCGGGCTACGAAACACTGAAGCTTTCTTT. This codes for CASSQGSGLRNTEAFF.

The chain joins TRBV6-6 to TRBJ2-7; TRBD1 might be the D (6 bases). Germline CDR1 reads MNHNY; CDR2 reads SVGAGI (reference sequence). Trimming took off 5 bases at V and 9 bases at J, with 32 bases between the two ends. CDR3 length: 18 residues. The CDR3 sequence is CASSRRTGLGAFSSRQYF. The CDR3 DNA is TGTGCCAGCAGTCGGAGAACAGGGTTGGGGGCATTCAGTTCGAGGCAGTACTTC.

The V and J genes are TRBV7-7 and TRBJ2-6; 10 bases are a match to TRBD1. CDR3 length equals 17 residues. Germline CDR1 reads SSHAT; CDR2 reads FNYEAQ (reference sequence). After removal of 5 bases from V and 4 bases from J, the junction contained 8 bases not matched to a gene. This CDR3 reads CASSPSDRGAGANVLTF. For the CDR3, the DNA is TGTGCCAGCAGCCCCTCGGACAGGGGGGCAGGGGCCAACGTCCTGACTTTC. Complete variable domain (other parts from reference TRBV7-7 and TRBJ2-6): GAGVSQSPRYKVTKRGQDVTLRCDPISSHATLYWYQQALGQGPEFLTYFNYEAQPDKSGLPSDRFSAERPEGSISTLTIQRTEQRDSAMYRCASSPSDRGAGANVLTFGAGSRLTVL.

The chain has TRBV5-6 and TRBJ2-7; TRBD2 is a possible D gene (5 bases). The CDR3 has 14 amino acids. The ends were cut back, 2 bases at V and 3 bases at J, with 12 bases in the middle. Germline loops: CDR1 SGHDT, CDR2 YYEEEE. Here the CDR3 DNA reads TGTGCCAGCAGCTTTGGCGGCACTAGCTACGAGCAGTACTTC. This codes for CASSFGGTSYEQYF.

V gene TRBV4-1 combines with J gene TRBJ2-5, with D uncertain. This CDR3 spans 13 amino acids. Germline CDR1 reads MGHRA; CDR2 reads YSYEKL. Trimming shortened V by 3 bases and J by 2 bases, and 7 bases separated the two germline ends. This CDR3 is CASSQHSQETQYF. The DNA for the CDR3 is TGCGCCAGCAGCCAGCACAGTCAAGAGACCCAGTACTTC.

The chain uses TRBV30 and TRBJ1-6, with unresolved D. The germline gives CDR1 GTSNPN, CDR2 SVGIG (reference sequence). The CDR3 sequence is 16 residues long. V was cut by 0 bases and J by 0 bases, with 9 bases left in between. This CDR3 reads CAWSVPWSSYNSPLHF. In nucleotides, the CDR3 is TGTGCCTGGAGTGTACCTTGGAGCTCCTATAATTCACCCCTCCACTTT.